These 10 T cell receptor beta chains were all obtained from the same sample, sequenced in a study of early T cells in non-severe SARS-CoV-2 infection. TCRdb itself ran the 5' RACE reads through MiXCR, one entry per CDR3 protein. The sample lists tens of thousands of distinct CDR3 sequences; 5.5% to 7.5% were seen once. Sequenced material: whole blood. These TCRs come from an adult who was a healthcare worker with PCR-confirmed SARS-CoV-2 infection or an uninfected control (not recorded which).

This clonotype was detected a few times. The V gene is TRBV7-9, the J gene TRBJ2-7, with D unresolved. Germline V gives CDR1 SEHNR, CDR2 FQNEAQ (reference sequence). The CDR3 extends over 12 amino acids. Trimming removed 6 bases at V and 3 bases at J, with 9 bases between. The CDR3 loop reads CASRIDVYEQYF. CDR3 nucleotide sequence: TGTGCCAGCAGGATAGACGTCTACGAGCAGTACTTC.

This clonotype was observed a handful of times. The rearrangement links TRBV3-1 to TRBJ2-1, with a tentative D call TRBD1 (5 bases). CDR1 is LGHDT and CDR2 is YNNKEL in the germline V gene (reference sequence). Trimming removed 4 bases at V and 6 bases at J, with 10 bases between. This CDR3 is built from 13 residues. The CDR3: CASSRGRGNEQFF. The CDR3 DNA follows: TGTGCCAGCAGCCGAGGAAGGGGCAATGAGCAGTTCTTC.

This chain links TRBV3-1 with TRBJ2-2, with a tentative D call TRBD2 (5 bases). V lost 4 bases and J 1 base, leaving 10 bases between the germline ends. This CDR3 comprises 15 residues. CDR1 is LGHDT, CDR2 YNNKEL, per germline (reference sequence). CDR3 residues: CASSRGPRNTGELFF. The CDR3 bases are TGTGCCAGCAGCCGAGGGCCTAGGAACACCGGGGAGCTGTTTTTT.

This clonotype was seen repeatedly, ten times or more. The chain recombines TRBV10-3 with TRBJ2-1, with TRBD1 identical over 8 bases. With 5 bases clipped from V and 7 bases from J, the junction kept 7 bases outside the gene matches. Per germline, CDR1 ENHRY and CDR2 SYGVKD. There are 14 residues in the CDR3. The CDR3 sequence is CAISFGQGVNEQFF. CDR3 sequence (DNA): TGTGCCATCAGTTTCGGACAGGGTGTTAATGAGCAGTTCTTC.

This clonotype was seen ten or more times. The chain employs TRBV6-5 and TRBJ2-7, with 9 nucleotides matching TRBD1. After removal of 7 bases from V and 3 bases from J, the junction contained 7 bases not matched to a gene. CDR1 MNHEY and CDR2 SVGAGI come from the germline V gene. CDR3 length: 14 amino acids. For the CDR3, the DNA is TGTGCCAGCAAAGGACAGGGGCTCCTCTACGAGCAGTACTTC. Its translation is CASKGQGLLYEQYF.

This clonotype was counted between two and nine times. CDR3 residues: CASRPIAGYEQYF. CDR3 DNA sequence: TGTGCCAGCAGGCCCATAGCGGGGTATGAGCAGTACTTC. V gene TRBV11-2 combines with J gene TRBJ2-7; TRBD2 agrees at 8 bases. V lost 6 bases and J lost 7; bases outside the gene matches: 8. The CDR3 covers 13 residues. The germline gives CDR1 SGHAT, CDR2 FQNNGV. Supplemented by reference TRBV11-2 and TRBJ2-7, the full variable domain reads EAGVAQSPRYKIIEKRQSVAFWCNPISGHATLYWYQQILGQGPKLLIQFQNNGVVDDSQLPKDRFSAERLKGVDSTLKIQPAKLEDSAVYLCASRPIAGYEQYFGPGTRLTVT.

The rearrangement joins TRBV10-3 to TRBJ2-5; TRBD2 matches 10 bases. Germline trimming cut 8 bases from V and 0 bases from J; bases unmatched to any gene: 3. This CDR3 has 14 amino acids. The germline V gene has CDR1 ENHRY and CDR2 SYGVKD. The CDR3 region is CAIGSGGYQETQYF. For the CDR3, the DNA is TGTGCCATCGGTAGCGGGGGGTACCAAGAGACCCAGTACTTC.

This clonotype was recorded many times. V usage is TRBV15 and J usage is TRBJ2-6, with 7 nucleotides matching TRBD2. The CDR3 sequence is 16 residues long. Trimming removed 0 bases from V and 2 bases from J; junction bases left unmatched: 1. Per germline, CDR1 LNHNV and CDR2 YYDKDF (reference sequence). This CDR3 reads CATSRDRGAGANVLTF. The CDR3 coding sequence is TGTGCCACCAGCAGAGATCGGGGGGCTGGGGCCAACGTCCTGACTTTC.

This clonotype has just a few counts. V gene TRBV27 combines with J gene TRBJ1-1; D ambiguous. V gave up 1 base and J gave up 4 bases, with 10 bases separating them. The CDR3 is 14 residues long. Germline V CDR1 and CDR2: MNHEY, SMNVEV (reference sequence). The CDR3 loop is CASSLFRGSTEAFF. The CDR3 DNA is TGTGCCAGCAGTTTATTCCGGGGATCCACTGAAGCTTTCTTT.

Remarks on this clonotype: This may be a read error, as it is one base from a much larger clone. The chain is built from TRBV7-6 and TRBJ2-1; 7 bases map to TRBD2. V lost 6 bases and J lost 6; bases outside the gene matches: 11. The germline gives CDR1 SGHVS, CDR2 FNYEAQ. This CDR3 contains 15 residues. CDR3 coding DNA: TGTGCCAGCAGTTCAGCTAGAGGGAGGGCCAATGAGCAGTTCTTC. This codes for CASSSARGRANEQFF.